Below are 30 T cell receptor beta chains sequenced from a single sample in a study of CD8 T cells in ankylosing spondylitis. TCRdb recomputed calls from the 5' RACE reads with MiXCR, one row per CDR3 protein. Altogether a few hundred thousand distinct CDR3 sequences are present, 15% to 20% being singletons, with the ten largest covering roughly 46%. No cognate antigen is known for these TCRs. Findings of the study overall: Characteristic of ankylosing spondylitis blood, it appeared, was a TCR beta motif comprising about eight highly homologous variants.

Sequencing was done on a sample of blood, either unsorted or a sorted T cell fraction (not recorded which). The source of these receptors is a male donor with ankylosing spondylitis.

This chain uses TRBV5-1 with TRBJ1-2; D is unresolved. The CDR3 spans 13 residues. Trimming shortened V by 2 bases and J by 6 bases, and 11 bases separated the two germline ends. Germline CDR1 and CDR2: SGHRS and YFSETQ. CDR3 DNA sequence: TGCGCCAGCAGCTTAGACGGTATTAATGGCTACACCTTC. Its protein is CASSLDGINGYTF.

The chain employs TRBV4-1 and TRBJ2-1, with a tentative D call TRBD1 (5 bases). Trimming left V 1 base short and J 6 bases short, with 13 bases between. The CDR3 is 15 residues long. Germline values: CDR1 MGHRA, CDR2 YSYEKL. CDR3 sequence: CASSQGPGIRNEQFF. The CDR3 region has the DNA TGCGCCAGCAGCCAAGGGCCAGGGATCCGCAATGAGCAGTTCTTC.

V usage is TRBV4-3 and J usage is TRBJ1-1; D gene uncertain. V gave up 1 base and J gave up 0 bases, with 18 bases separating them. Germline CDR1 is LGHNA and CDR2 is YSLEER. This CDR3 region has 18 residues. The CDR3 DNA is TGCGCCAGCAGCCAAGGGTACGGGGTAGGGTCCATGAACACTGAAGCTTTCTTT. It codes for CASSQGYGVGSMNTEAFF.

In this sample, this clonotype turned up a few times. V gene TRBV13 combines with J gene TRBJ1-1; no clear D gene. Germline V gene lookup returns CDR1 PRHDT and CDR2 FYEKMQ (reference sequence). The V end lost 6 bases, the J end lost 1 base, and 9 bases lay between the germline ends. CDR3 length: 13 amino acids. CDR3 coding DNA: TGTGCCAGCAGGTCCTCAGAGAACACTGAAGCTTTCTTT. Translated, it gives CASRSSENTEAFF.

The chain joins TRBV5-6 to TRBJ1-1, with TRBD1 identical over 7 bases. The V segment lost 2 bases and the J segment 7 bases; nucleotides outside the gene matches: 5. The length of the CDR3 is 13 residues. Germline lookup yields CDR1 SGHDT and CDR2 YYEEEE. CDR3 sequence reads: CASSFAGGGEAFF. The CDR3 region has the DNA TGTGCCAGCAGCTTTGCAGGGGGTGGTGAAGCTTTCTTT.

The chain joins TRBV4-2 to TRBJ1-5, with D tentatively TRBD1 (5 bases). Trimming left V 1 base short and J 7 bases short, with 5 bases between. Germline-derived CDR1 and CDR2 are LGHNA and YNFKEQ. CDR3 size: 12 residues. DNA of the CDR3: TGTGCCAGCAGCCAAGGGGACCAGCCCCAGCATTTT. This translates into CASSQGDQPQHF.

The chain has TRBV28 and TRBJ2-3, with a tentative D call TRBD2 (7 bases). V lost 5 bases and J 7 bases, leaving 16 bases between the germline ends. In germline, CDR1 is MDHEN, CDR2 SYDVKM. This CDR3 comprises 14 residues. The CDR3 is CASSPRIGGHTQYF. CDR3 nucleotides: TGTGCCAGCAGTCCTCGTATCGGGGGGCATACGCAGTATTTT.

This rearrangement joins TRBV7-6 to TRBJ2-5; a possible D gene is TRBD2 (6 bases). V lost 1 base to trimming and J lost 5 bases, with 11 bases between them. Per germline, CDR1 SGHVS and CDR2 FNYEAQ. This CDR3 has 14 residues. The CDR3 loop is CASSLDPSVETQYF. DNA of the CDR3: TGTGCCAGCAGCTTAGATCCTAGCGTGGAGACCCAGTACTTC.

This clonotype has ten or more counts. CDR3 DNA: TGCGCCAGCAGCCCGTCGGTCGGGAAGCCCGTTTTTGAAGCTTTCTTT. This gives the protein CASSPSVGKPVFEAFF. The rearrangement uses TRBV4-1 and TRBJ1-1; no definite D call. The V gene's germline CDR1 is MGHRA and CDR2 YSYEKL. This CDR3 is 16 amino acids long. Trimming shortened V by 4 bases and J by 7 bases, and 22 bases separated the two germline ends.

This chain uses TRBV7-9 with TRBJ2-5; possibly TRBD2 for D (5 bases). V lost 1 base and J lost 5, with 8 bases in between. Germline CDR1 is SEHNR and CDR2 is FQNEAQ (reference sequence). The CDR3 length is 13 residues. The CDR3 DNA is TGTGCCAGCAGCTTAGAACTAGACGAGACCCAGTACTTC. Translated, it gives CASSLELDETQYF.

V gene TRBV10-2 combines with J gene TRBJ1-3; 7 nucleotides match TRBD1. The V segment lost 3 bases and the J segment 2 bases; nucleotides outside the gene matches: 10. This CDR3 has 17 residues. Germline V gene data show CDR1 as WSHSY and CDR2 as SAAADI. The DNA of the CDR3 is TGCGCCAGCAGTGAAACCCCCTTTCAGGGGGCTGGAAACACCATATATTTT. This codes for CASSETPFQGAGNTIYF.

This clonotype was counted only a few times. V gene TRBV4-1 combines with J gene TRBJ2-3; D unresolved. V gave up 1 base and J gave up 2 bases, with 10 bases separating them. Germline V gene sequence: CDR1 MGHRA, CDR2 YSYEKL. The length of the CDR3 is 15 residues. As DNA, the CDR3 is TGCGCCAGCAGCCAAGGTGTTCTTCACACAGATACGCAGTATTTT. Its protein product is CASSQGVLHTDTQYF.

As to this clonotype: Its ends do not fully match the called genes, so a read error is possible. The V call is TRBV11-3, the J call TRBJ2-1; D not resolved. The CDR3 spans 12 residues. Germline V gives CDR1 SGHNT, CDR2 YENEEA. For the CDR3, the DNA is TGTGCCAGCTGCTTGGAACCCGGTGAGCAGTTCTTC. Its protein product is CASCLEPGEQFF.

The chain uses TRBV28 and TRBJ2-7; possibly TRBD1 for D (5 bases). In germline, CDR1 is MDHEN, CDR2 SYDVKM. The CDR3 loop spans 14 amino acids. The ends were cut back, 3 bases at V and 0 bases at J, with 9 bases in the middle. CDR3 residues: CASSFFQGSYEQYF. The CDR3 DNA reads as TGTGCCAGCAGTTTTTTCCAGGGCTCCTACGAGCAGTACTTC.

The chain uses TRBV6-1 and TRBJ2-7; D is unresolved. Trimming shortened V by 11 bases and J by 2 bases, and 19 bases separated the two germline ends. The CDR3 loop spans 14 amino acids. The germline CDR1 and CDR2 sequences are MNHNS and SASEGT. CDR3 nucleotide sequence: TGTGCCGCATCTGATCGACGGAGTCCCTACGAGCAGTACTTC. Its protein is CAASDRRSPYEQYF.

This clonotype was counted only a few times. The CDR3 coding sequence is TGTGCCAGCAGTTTTGAACGAGGAGCAGAGTTTTACAATGAGCAGTTCTTC. Its protein is CASSFERGAEFYNEQFF. This chain connects TRBV12-3 or TRBV12-4 to TRBJ2-1; D unclear. Trimming stripped 3 bases from V and 4 bases from J, with 19 bases between. The CDR3 loop spans 17 amino acids.

This clonotype has more than one count but fewer than ten. The chain recombines TRBV29-1 with TRBJ2-3; D is perhaps TRBD1 (6 bases). CDR1 is SQVTM and CDR2 is ANQGSEA in the germline V gene. The CDR3 is 16 residues long. The ends were cut back, 4 bases at V and 5 bases at J, with 22 bases in the middle. As DNA, the CDR3 is TGCAGCGTTGTGCGCTCGGGACATGAAGATCGAGATACGCAGTATTTT. It encodes CSVVRSGHEDRDTQYF.

This clonotype was recorded a few times. In DNA, the CDR3 is TGTGCCAGCAGCTTAGAGGGGGAGTACAATGAGCAGTTCTTC. This codes for CASSLEGEYNEQFF. The chain combines TRBV11-3 with TRBJ2-1; D might be TRBD1 or TRBD2, each matching 5 bases. The V and J ends lost 0 bases and 4 bases respectively, with 7 bases between them. Germline V CDR1 and CDR2: SGHNT, YENEEA. The CDR3 totals 14 residues. The variable domain in full, with the rest retrieved from reference TRBV11-3 and TRBJ2-1, is EAGVVQSPRYKIIEKKQPVAFWCNPISGHNTLYWYLQNLGQGPELLIRYENEEAVDDSQLPKDRFSAERLKGVDSTLKIQPAELGDSAVYLCASSLEGEYNEQFFGPGTRLTVL.

This clonotype was found many times. The chain carries TRBV12-3 or TRBV12-4 and TRBJ2-5; 8 bases are shared with TRBD2. CDR3 length: 15 amino acids. With V trimmed by 5 bases and J by 1 base, 6 bases remained unmatched. CDR3 sequence (DNA): TGTGCCAGCAGTCCCCGTAGCGGGATCCAAGAGACCCAGTACTTC. Its protein product is CASSPRSGIQETQYF.

Many counts were recorded for this clonotype. This chain connects TRBV12-3 or TRBV12-4 to TRBJ2-7; 10 nucleotides line up with TRBD1. There are 15 residues in the CDR3. V was clipped by 5 bases and J by 3 bases; unmatched bases: 7. The CDR3 spells CASSPDRGLYYEQYF. The CDR3 DNA is TGTGCCAGCAGTCCCGACAGGGGGCTCTACTACGAGCAGTACTTC.

The chain recombines TRBV2 with TRBJ2-7; 9 positions match TRBD2. In germline, CDR1 is SNHLY, CDR2 FYNNEI. With V trimmed by 4 bases and J by 2 bases, 3 bases remained unmatched. This CDR3 contains 14 residues. CDR3 in amino acids: CASSVLAGTYEQYF. The CDR3 DNA sequence: TGTGCCAGCAGTGTCCTAGCGGGGACCTACGAGCAGTACTTC.

This clonotype was seen a handful of times. The chain recombines TRBV7-9 with TRBJ2-3; the D is unclear. V was pared by 11 bases and J by 3 bases, with 9 bases between. This CDR3 is 11 amino acids long. The germline gives CDR1 SEHNR, CDR2 FQNEAQ (reference sequence). In DNA, the CDR3 is TGTGCCCTGGCTGGGACAGATACGCAGTATTTT. Translated, it gives CALAGTDTQYF.

The gene calls are TRBV28 and TRBJ1-1; maybe TRBD1 (5 bases). There are 14 residues in the CDR3. The V gene lost 6 bases and the J gene lost 6 bases, with 17 bases spanning the gap. Per the germline V gene, CDR1 is MDHEN and CDR2 is SYDVKM. The CDR3 region is CASSPVGGKAEAFF. The CDR3 nucleotides read TGTGCCAGCAGCCCCGTCGGGGGTAAGGCTGAAGCTTTCTTT.

A few counts support this clonotype. The CDR3: CAICLGGLAGATGRYEQYF. DNA for the CDR3: TGTGCCATCTGTTTAGGCGGCCTAGCGGGAGCCACAGGTCGCTACGAGCAGTACTTC. The chain uses TRBV12-3 or TRBV12-4 and TRBJ2-7; 10 bases are shared with TRBD2. V shed 10 bases, J shed 3 bases, and the junction held 24 bases outside the gene matches. The CDR3 is made up of 19 amino acids.

The rearrangement uses TRBV5-4 and TRBJ1-3; D remains unclear. The CDR3 length is 15 residues. Germline CDR1 reads SGHNT; CDR2 reads YYREEE (reference sequence). The germline V and J ends were trimmed by 0 bases and 0 bases, with 7 bases remaining between them. The CDR3 DNA follows: TGTGCCAGCAGCTTGGACCCGTCCTCTGGAAACACCATATATTTT. Translation gives CASSLDPSSGNTIYF.

This chain connects TRBV24-1 to TRBJ2-3, with D unclear. Trimming took off 2 bases at V and 4 bases at J, with 6 bases between the two ends. The germline gives CDR1 KGHDR, CDR2 SFDVKD. The CDR3 is 13 amino acids. This chain's CDR3 is CATSDYRADTQYF. The CDR3 DNA follows: TGTGCCACCAGTGATTACCGGGCAGATACGCAGTATTTT.

This chain joins TRBV5-1 and TRBJ2-7; TRBD2 aligns across 11 bases. V shed 3 bases, J shed 2 bases, and the junction held 4 bases outside the gene matches. The CDR3 extends over 15 amino acids. The germline V gene has CDR1 SGHRS and CDR2 YFSETQ. The CDR3 DNA is TGCGCCAGCAGCTGGACTAGCGGGCACACCTACGAGCAGTACTTC. Translated: CASSWTSGHTYEQYF.

The CDR3 nucleotides read TGCGCCAGCAGCCAAGATGGGGATTTCACAGATACGCAGTATTTT. Amino acid sequence: CASSQDGDFTDTQYF. The chain recombines TRBV4-3 with TRBJ2-3, with D unresolved. CDR1 and CDR2 from the germline V gene are LGHNA and YSLEER. The CDR3 loop spans 15 amino acids. The V and J ends lost 0 bases and 2 bases respectively, with 9 bases between them.

The chain couples TRBV4-3 to TRBJ2-7; no definite D call. Trimming cost V 0 bases and J 2 bases, with 11 bases left between them. CDR1 is LGHNA, CDR2 YSLEER, per germline. CDR3 length: 15 amino acids. This CDR3 reads CASSQDRSDTYEQYF. The CDR3 nucleotides read TGCGCCAGCAGCCAAGATAGGTCAGATACCTACGAGCAGTACTTC.

This clonotype showed up many times. The chain couples TRBV5-1 to TRBJ2-1; 9 positions match TRBD2. V dropped 5 bases and J dropped 6; count of bases not matched to a gene: 3. In germline, CDR1 is SGHRS, CDR2 YFSETQ. CDR3 length: 13 amino acids. CDR3 in DNA: TGCGCCAGCAGGACTAGCGGCGGCAATGAGCAGTTCTTC. It translates to CASRTSGGNEQFF.